This T cell receptor (beta chain) stems from a study of cytomegalovirus exposure and HLA in healthy donors. Libraries were prepared by immunoSEQ multiplex PCR; TCRdb keeps only in-frame clonotypes and omits some of them. The sample contains 100,000 to 150,000 clones, roughly nine tenths of which appear only once. CDR1 is SGHNT, CDR2 YYREEE, per germline (reference sequence). This CDR3 has 14 residues. With 4 bases clipped from V and 2 bases from J, the junction kept 5 bases outside the gene matches. This clonotype was obtained from a woman aged 18-29 years in good health and CMV-seronegative. This rearrangement joins TRBV5-4 to TRBJ2-7, with 8 bases fitting TRBD1. The sample taken for sequencing was PBMCs. The CDR3 sequence is CASSIGQGTYEQYV. CDR3 nucleotide sequence: TGTGCCAGCAGCATAGGACAGGGTACCTACGAGCAGTACGTC.